One sample yielded the 21 T cell receptor beta chains listed below, sequenced in a study of technical replicates of blood from a few donors. Profiling relied on immunoSEQ multiplex PCR, and the TCRdb table lists in-frame clones only, not all of them. The sample comprises some 89,000 clones, approximately 94% of which are singletons, and over 0.25% rests with the top ten. Material for sequencing was T cells isolated from PBMCs. These receptors came from a human donor in good health.

This sequence joins TRBV13 and TRBJ2-3, with 13 bases lining up with TRBD2. CDR1 PRHDT and CDR2 FYEKMQ come from the germline V gene (reference sequence). This CDR3 comprises 14 residues. The ends lost 8 bases at V and 5 bases at J; junction bases unmatched: 4. CDR3 region: CASLRLAGGDTQYF. Here the CDR3 DNA reads TGTGCCAGCCTCCGACTAGCGGGAGGAGATACGCAGTATTTT.

This rearrangement joins TRBV11-3 to TRBJ1-1; D remains unclear. The CDR3 covers 13 residues. CDR1 and CDR2 from the germline V gene are SGHNT and YENEEA. V lost 0 bases, J lost 2 bases, and 4 bases lay in between. The chain's CDR3 is CASSLEHNTEAFF. The CDR3 DNA is TGTGCCAGCAGCTTAGAACACAACACTGAAGCTTTCTTT.

For this clone: The junction and the germline gene differ at one end; a read error may be behind it. The CDR3 nucleotides read TGTGCCAGCAGTGACATACAGGGTACAGACTTC. Its translation is CASSDIQGTDF. The chain couples TRBV6-4 to TRBJ2-7; tentative D call: TRBD1 (6 bases). The length of the CDR3 is 11 residues. Germline values: CDR1 MRHNA, CDR2 SNTAGT.

CDR3 in DNA: TGTGCCAGCAGCGTAGGGGAGGGTCGCGAGCAGTACTTC. This gives the protein CASSVGEGREQYF. The chain uses TRBV9 and TRBJ2-7; 7 bases line up with TRBD2. Germline CDR1 and CDR2: SGDLS and YYNGEE. This CDR3 comprises 13 residues. V lost 0 bases and J lost 6; bases outside the gene matches: 3.

This clone is a singleton in its sample. The rearrangement uses TRBV28 and TRBJ1-5; D remains unclear. Between the trimmed V and J ends, which lost 6 bases and 4 bases, there was a span of 10 bases. This CDR3 spans 13 amino acids. Germline V gives CDR1 MDHEN, CDR2 SYDVKM. CDR3 sequence reads: CASSPPRNQPQHF. In nucleotides, the CDR3 is TGTGCCAGCAGCCCTCCTAGGAATCAGCCCCAGCATTTT.

V is TRBV30 and J is TRBJ1-1, with D hard to call. Looked up from germline, CDR1 is GTSNPN and CDR2 is SVGIG (reference sequence). This CDR3 has 13 amino acids. The V and J ends lost 0 bases and 5 bases respectively, with 10 bases between them. In DNA, the CDR3 is TGTGCCTGGAGTGTCTTGCGGGAAACTGAAGCTTTCTTT. Amino acid sequence: CAWSVLRETEAFF.

A single count supports this clone. The chain uses TRBV5-4 and TRBJ2-5; a possible D gene is TRBD2 (6 bases). Trimming stripped 4 bases from V and 0 bases from J, with 13 bases between. The germline V gene encodes CDR1 SGHNT and CDR2 YYREEE (reference sequence). The CDR3 covers 15 residues. As DNA, the CDR3 is TGTGCCAGCAGCCCCGGGAGCGGATACCAAGAGACCCAGTACTTC. Translating gives CASSPGSGYQETQYF.

This CDR3 is CASSPGRTFHEQFF. As DNA, the CDR3 is TGTGCCAGCTCACCAGGGAGGACTTTTCATGAGCAGTTCTTC. The V call is TRBV18, the J call TRBJ2-1, with D perhaps matching TRBD2 (6 bases). There are 14 residues in the CDR3. The germline gives CDR1 KGHSH, CDR2 LQKENI. Deletions cut 2 bases from V and 8 bases from J, with 13 bases between.

The V gene is TRBV9, the J gene TRBJ1-2, with 12 nucleotides matching TRBD1. V trimming: 0 bases; J trimming: 0 bases; junction bases outside the gene matches: 3. Germline values: CDR1 SGDLS, CDR2 YYNGEE. The CDR3 spans 17 residues. The CDR3 reads CASSVEGQGAPNYGYTF. CDR3 DNA sequence: TGTGCCAGCAGCGTAGAGGGACAGGGGGCTCCTAACTATGGCTACACCTTC.

The genes are TRBV19 and TRBJ1-1; D is possibly TRBD1 (5 bases). The germline V gene has CDR1 LNHDA and CDR2 SQIVND (reference sequence). This CDR3 contains 14 residues. The V end was cut by 2 bases, the J end by 8 bases, with 15 bases between. CDR3 sequence (DNA): TGTGCCAGTAGTATAACACAGGCTACAGCCGAAGCTTTCTTT. It encodes CASSITQATAEAFF.

The V gene is TRBV11-3, the J gene TRBJ2-1; 9 positions match TRBD2. The CDR3 has 16 amino acids. The J segment lost 5 bases and the V segment lost 2 bases, leaving 7 bases of the junction unmatched. CDR1 is SGHNT, CDR2 YENEEA, per germline. CDR3 in amino acids: CASSLFRGRAHNEQFF. The CDR3 DNA sequence: TGTGCCAGCAGCTTATTCCGCGGGAGGGCCCACAATGAGCAGTTCTTC. The variable domain in full, completed from reference TRBV11-3 and TRBJ2-1, reads EAGVVQSPRYKIIEKKQPVAFWCNPISGHNTLYWYLQNLGQGPELLIRYENEEAVDDSQLPKDRFSAERLKGVDSTLKIQPAELGDSAVYLCASSLFRGRAHNEQFFGPGTRLTVL.

The chain couples TRBV27 to TRBJ2-7; the D gene is possibly TRBD2 (5 bases). The CDR3 is 15 residues long. V was trimmed by 3 bases and J by 1 base, leaving 13 bases between them. In germline, CDR1 is MNHEY, CDR2 SMNVEV (reference sequence). CDR3 DNA: TGTGCCAGCAGTTTCTCGCCTAGCCGTTCCTACGAGCAGTACTTC. Amino acid sequence: CASSFSPSRSYEQYF.

The chain links TRBV5-1 to TRBJ2-3; a weak D match, TRBD1 (6 bases). Trimming stripped 6 bases from V and 2 bases from J, with 10 bases between. CDR1 and CDR2 (germline): SGHRS, YFSETQ. The CDR3 sequence is 13 residues long. This CDR3 is CASTPGVTDTQYF. In DNA, the CDR3 is TGCGCCAGCACCCCAGGGGTCACAGATACGCAGTATTTT. Looking up the rest from reference TRBV5-1 and TRBJ2-3 gives the full variable domain: KAGVTQTPRYLIKTRGQQVTLSCSPISGHRSVSWYQQTPGQGLQFLFEYFSETQRNKGNFPGRFSGRQFSNSRSEMNVSTLELGDSALYLCASTPGVTDTQYFGPGTRLTVL.

The V gene is TRBV7-3, the J gene TRBJ1-1; D not certain. The ends were cut back, 5 bases at V and 1 base at J, with 14 bases in the middle. CDR3 length equals 15 residues. Germline V gene sequence: CDR1 SGHTA, CDR2 FQGTGA. The CDR3 DNA follows: TGTGCCAGCAGCCCTCGCCCCCGAGGGAACACTGAAGCTTTCTTT. This sequence encodes CASSPRPRGNTEAFF.

The chain couples TRBV5-4 to TRBJ2-7, with 8 nucleotides matching TRBD1. Germline V CDR1 and CDR2: SGHNT, YYREEE (reference sequence). This CDR3 comprises 14 residues. Trimming at V came to 1 base and at J to 2 bases, leaving 2 bases not matched to a gene. The CDR3 region has the DNA TGTGCCAGCAGCTTGAGGGACAGGACCTACGAGCAGTACTTC. It encodes CASSLRDRTYEQYF.

The rearrangement links TRBV11-3 to TRBJ2-5; 12 bases are a match to TRBD2. Trimming at V came to 5 bases and at J to 4 bases, leaving 2 bases not matched to a gene. The CDR3 sequence is 14 residues long. Per germline, CDR1 SGHNT and CDR2 YENEEA. Here the CDR3 reads CASSLAGGTETQYF. As DNA, the CDR3 is TGTGCCAGCAGCCTAGCGGGGGGGACAGAGACCCAGTACTTC. Filled out from reference TRBV11-3 and TRBJ2-5, the complete variable domain reads EAGVVQSPRYKIIEKKQPVAFWCNPISGHNTLYWYLQNLGQGPELLIRYENEEAVDDSQLPKDRFSAERLKGVDSTLKIQPAELGDSAVYLCASSLAGGTETQYFGPGTRLLVL.

This chain connects TRBV4-2 to TRBJ2-7; TRBD1 matches at 7 bases. Germline CDR1 and CDR2: LGHNA and YNFKEQ. V gave up 4 bases and J gave up 5 bases; unmatched junction bases: 14. The CDR3 sequence is 16 residues long. In nucleotides, the CDR3 is TGTGCCAGCAGCCTCGTCCGGGACAGAATTAGCGACGAGCAGTACTTC. Translated, it gives CASSLVRDRISDEQYF.

This chain joins TRBV5-1 and TRBJ2-7; 13 bases map to TRBD2. In germline, CDR1 is SGHRS, CDR2 YFSETQ. This CDR3 spans 15 amino acids. V shed 4 bases, J shed 5 bases, and the junction held 6 bases outside the gene matches. The CDR3 nucleotides read TGCGCCAGCAGCGAGACGGGACTAGCGGGAAACGAGCAGTACTTC. It yields the protein CASSETGLAGNEQYF.

The chain couples TRBV2 to TRBJ2-1; 7 bases align to TRBD1. Looked up from germline, CDR1 is SNHLY and CDR2 is FYNNEI. V shed 7 bases and J 5 bases; nucleotides not matched to a gene: 11. The CDR3 is 15 residues long. CDR3 region: CASISDRTINNEQFF. The CDR3 coding sequence is TGTGCCAGCATATCGGACAGGACGATAAACAATGAGCAGTTCTTC.

The chain links TRBV19 to TRBJ2-1; TRBD2 agrees at 10 bases. V was pared by 5 bases and J by 7 bases, with 11 bases of the junction left unmatched. The CDR3 is 16 amino acids. Per the germline V gene, CDR1 is LNHDA and CDR2 is SQIVND (reference sequence). The CDR3: CASSYWLGTSENEQFF. CDR3 DNA: TGTGCCAGTAGTTACTGGTTGGGGACTAGCGAGAATGAGCAGTTCTTC.

The chain recombines TRBV7-8 with TRBJ2-1, with D unclear. Germline CDR1 and CDR2: SGHVS and FQNEAQ. V was pared by 0 bases and J by 14 bases, with 11 bases between. This CDR3 comprises 12 residues. CDR3 sequence: CASSLANDLEFF. CDR3 in DNA: TGTGCCAGCAGCTTAGCGAACGACTTGGAGTTCTTC.